Detailed here is one T cell receptor (beta chain). This clonotype was detected ten times or more. No antigen is known for it. Base quality data are lacking; no much larger clone is found one base away. This sample was taken from a study of T cells after yellow fever vaccination (dated by TCRdb to between 2017 and 2020). Study-wide context: The SMART-Seq v4 Ultra Low Input RNA kit was used to prepare libraries from fractions with low cell numbers. To follow T-cell clones before and after primary and booster YFV17D yellow fever vaccination, bulk TCR alpha and beta repertoires were sequenced over time. Two healthy male donors, one aged 18 to 30 and one aged 30 to 40 years, were included in the cohort. Blood samples were taken at several timepoints before and after primary and secondary immunization, and bulk PBMC replicates and cell subsets were isolated. Broad study findings and their caveats: The secondary T-cell response was found to be weaker but faster than the primary response, with a peak reached on day 5 rather than on day 15. Most clones expanded after primary vaccination (around 96% of CD4 and roughly 91% of CD8) were re-detected after the booster, suggesting that broad memory maintenance occurred. Only a couple of donors were included in the study, so the extent to which the findings can be generalized is limited. Computational filtering was needed because FACS-sorted repertoires could contain abundant contaminating clonotypes from the bulk population. A small share of clonotypes occurred in both CD4 and CD8 compartments, likely arising from convergent recombination.

The treatment or condition label of this sample denotes: live attenuated yellow fever vaccine strain. PBMCs were isolated from peripheral blood using a standard Ficoll-Paque protocol. Dynabeads CD4 and CD8 positive selection kits were used to isolate the CD4 and CD8 T-cell fractions. TriZol was used to extract RNA from bulk PBMCs, from CD4 and CD8 fractions, and from dextramer-positive and dextramer-negative fractions. TCR cDNA was made using 5'RACE template switching, a step that added a universal primer site and unique molecular identifiers. Priming for cDNA synthesis came from both the TCR alpha and TCR beta constant segments. Two PCR steps were used to amplify libraries, with sample barcodes and sequencing adapters being added in the second step. Sequencing of libraries was performed on Illumina HiSeq 2500 (2x100 bp) or NovaSeq (2x150 bp). As for the authors' bioinformatics: Reads were demultiplexed and collapsed into UMI consensus sequences with MIGEC, and V(D)J alignment was performed with MiXCR. Clonotypes responding to the vaccine were identified with edgeR on replicate PBMC samples, with the criteria of FDR below 0.01 and a log2 fold change above 5 up to day 15. Each bulk clonotype was labeled CD4 or CD8 based on which sequenced repertoire, CD4 or CD8, contained the clonotype at higher abundance. TCRdb took the public reads, trimmed them with fastp at Q25, ran MiXCR for clone calling and kept in-frame beta chains. Records with the same CDR3 protein are collapsed into one entry carrying the most frequent genes and DNA. These V and J calls derive from TCRdb rather than the authors' analysis. The sample table holds approximately 74,000 distinct CDR3 sequences, of which approximately 5.9% were seen once. The ten largest clones represent under 2.5% of the sample.

The trim is 5 bases for V and 2 bases for J, with a gap of 12 bases between the germline ends. From its cysteine to its phenylalanine, the CDR3 spans 15 amino acids. The CDR3 DNA has 45 bases and is translated from base 1. The specimen comprised CD4+ T cells sorted from PBMCs, sampled around 14 days after the first yellow fever vaccination. The chain joins TRBV12-3 or TRBV12-4 to TRBJ2-2, and TRBD2 may be the D gene, going by 6 matching bases. The TCR comes from a man aged 18 to 29 who received the YFV17D yellow fever vaccine. The bases are TGTGCCAGCAGTCTCTCTAGCGCCAACACCGGGGAGCTGTTTTTT. Its coded protein is CASSLSSANTGELFF.